This TCR beta chain was profiled in a study of control samples from healthy donors and cancer patients. Germline CDR1 reads SGHTA; CDR2 reads FQGNSA. The CDR3 loop spans 14 amino acids. Trimming took 5 bases from V and 2 from J, leaving 13 bases between them. Measured with immunoSEQ multiplex PCR; TCRdb has only the in-frame clones, and not every one. The sample has over 100,000 clones, roughly 90% seen once; the top ten hold roughly 15%. The chain links TRBV7-2 to TRBJ2-7; D is tentatively TRBD1 or TRBD2 (5 bases each). The sample comprised blood. This TCR was recovered from a woman in her 50s in good health. This CDR3 is CASSPLPGPYEQYV. Here the CDR3 DNA reads TGTGCCAGCAGCCCCCTACCGGGACCCTACGAGCAGTACGTC.